This T cell receptor (beta chain) was recovered during a study of cytomegalovirus exposure and HLA in healthy donors. At the level of the study: Drawn from HLA-typed donors, about 85 million unique TCRs were held in an early data release.

The CDR3 covers 14 residues. Germline V gene sequence: CDR1 SEHNR, CDR2 FQNEAQ (reference sequence). V trimming: 3 bases; J trimming: 5 bases; junction bases outside the gene matches: 5. Broader study findings: In a later analysis, HLA-C alleles had the fewest associated TCRs, DRB1 alleles the most. Reports described diagnosis of cytomegalovirus status by the classifier as highly specific and sensitive.

PCR used 60 Vbeta primers and 13 Jbeta primers. Sequencing was performed with immunoSEQ multiplex PCR; in TCRdb, only in-frame clones are kept and a portion is missing. The sample includes around 100,000 clones, approximately 78% of them seen just once. Regarding this clone: The antigen remains undetermined.

The receptor's source is a middle-aged woman in good health and CMV-seropositive. The chain recombines TRBV7-9 with TRBJ2-7; 9 positions match TRBD1. Material for sequencing was PBMCs. CDR3 sequence: CASSFWTGDNEQYF. In DNA, the CDR3 is TGTGCCAGCAGCTTCTGGACAGGGGACAACGAGCAGTACTTC.